The subject of this entry is one TCR beta chain. Its antigen is as yet unknown. Both 60 Vbeta primers and 13 Jbeta primers went into the PCR. Profiled with immunoSEQ multiplex PCR; TCRdb holds only in-frame clones, not every one. Of approximately 180,000 clones listed, under 85% were seen once; the top ten hold around 5%. The sample is drawn from a study of cytomegalovirus exposure and HLA in healthy donors. Study-wide findings and caveats: In a later analysis, CMV-associated beta chains were mostly HLA-associated, it appeared. The investigators catalogued some 160 TCR beta chains as cytomegalovirus-associated.

V gave up 4 bases and J gave up 5 bases, with 24 bases separating them. This CDR3 is 18 amino acids long. Germline CDR1 is SGDLS and CDR2 is YYNGEE. The TCR comes from a man younger than 35 in good health and CMV-seronegative. The sequenced material came from PBMCs. The chain combines TRBV9 with TRBJ2-2; TRBD2 is a possible D gene (6 bases). CDR3 nucleotide sequence: TGTGCCAGCAGCCCTCAATTAACAGCGGGTGTGTATACCGGGGAGCTGTTTTTT. Translation gives CASSPQLTAGVYTGELFF.